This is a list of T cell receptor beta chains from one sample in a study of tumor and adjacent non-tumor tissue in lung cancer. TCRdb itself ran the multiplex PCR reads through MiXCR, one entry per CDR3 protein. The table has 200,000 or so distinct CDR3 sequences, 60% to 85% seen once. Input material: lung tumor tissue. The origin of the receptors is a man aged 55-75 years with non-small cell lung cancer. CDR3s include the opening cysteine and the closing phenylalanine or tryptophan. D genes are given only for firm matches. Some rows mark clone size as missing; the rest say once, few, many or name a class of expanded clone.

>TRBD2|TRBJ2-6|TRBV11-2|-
CPSSRTSGGATGANILTF
TGTCCCAGCAGTCGAACTAGCGGGGGAGCCACTGGGGCCAACATCCTGACTTTC
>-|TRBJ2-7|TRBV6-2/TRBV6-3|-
CASSPPGPLDEQYF
TGTGCCAGCAGCCCACCGGGACCCCTGGACGAGCAGTACTTT
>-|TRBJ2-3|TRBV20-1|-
CSAPRTGSTGTQYF
TGCAGTGCTCCCAGGACGGGGAGCACAGGTACGCAGTATTTT
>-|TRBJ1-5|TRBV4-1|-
CASSQDRGWGQPQHF
TGCGCCAGCAGCCAAGACCGGGGATGGGGTCAGCCCCAGCATTTT
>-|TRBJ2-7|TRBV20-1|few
CSAHREIASGEQYF
TGCAGTGCGCACAGGGAAATAGCGAGTGGGGAGCAGTACTTC
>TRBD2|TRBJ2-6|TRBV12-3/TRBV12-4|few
CASSSSGRAGANVLTF
TGTGCCAGCAGTTCTAGCGGGAGGGCTGGGGCCAACGTCCTGACTTTC
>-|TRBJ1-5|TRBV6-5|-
CASSSLQSGITDTQHF
TGTGCCAGCAGTTCCCTTCAGAGCGGGATCACAGATACGCAGCATTTT
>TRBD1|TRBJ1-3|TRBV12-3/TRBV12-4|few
CASSNRGSGNTIYF
TGTGCCAGCAGTAACAGGGGTTCAGGAAACACCATATATTTT
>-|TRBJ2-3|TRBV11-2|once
CACSLISSADTQYF
TGTGCCTGCAGTTTAATTAGTTCCGCCGATACGCAGTATTTT
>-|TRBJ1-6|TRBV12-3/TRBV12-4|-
CASSPDGTGGLPLHF
TGTGCCAGCAGCCCTGACGGGACCGGCGGTTTACCCCTCCACTTT
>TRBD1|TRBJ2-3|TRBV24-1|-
CATSDSGQSEADTQYF
TGTGCCACCAGTGATTCGGGACAGTCCGAGGCAGATACGCAGTATTTT
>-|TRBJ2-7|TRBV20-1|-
CSTLSDGYDQYF
TGCAGTACCTTATCGGACGGCTACGATCAGTACTTC
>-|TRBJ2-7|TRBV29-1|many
CSVGEITYEQYF
TGCAGCGTTGGGGAGATCACCTACGAGCAGTACTTC
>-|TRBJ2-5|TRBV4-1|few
CASSQGRGTAQETQYF
TGCGCCAGCAGCCAAGGCCGAGGGACTGCTCAAGAGACCCAGTACTTC
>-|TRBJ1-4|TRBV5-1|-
CASSLEGIRGEKLFF
TGCGCCAGCAGCTTGGAAGGGATTAGAGGGGAAAAACTGTTTTTT
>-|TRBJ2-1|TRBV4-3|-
CASSQDWQRVQEQFF
TGCGCCAGCAGCCAAGATTGGCAGCGGGTGCAAGAGCAGTTCTTC